One sample yielded the 31 T cell receptor beta chains listed below, sequenced in a study of CD8 T cells in ankylosing spondylitis (dated by TCRdb to about 2017). The library was obtained by 5' RACE. Sequencing was performed on an Illumina HiSeq 2500. The public reads were run again by TCRdb, first through fastp at Q25 and then through MiXCR, and only productive beta chains were kept. Every CDR3 protein is listed once, alongside the most common genes and DNA of its rows. The sample records 25,000 to 40,000 distinct CDR3 sequences, 6.5% to 9% of which are singletons. Of the sample, about 10% is held by the ten largest clones. Material for sequencing was blood, either unsorted or a sorted T cell fraction (not recorded which). The receptors were sampled from a male donor with ankylosing spondylitis or in good health (not recorded which).

This clonotype occurred many times. The DNA of the CDR3 is TGTGCCAGCAGCCAAGAGCCAGCGAACACCGGGGAGCTGTTTTTT. It is translated as CASSQEPANTGELFF. The J gene is TRBJ2-2, the V gene TRBV3-1; D call uncertain. Germline V lookup: CDR1 LGHDT, CDR2 YNNKEL (reference sequence). This CDR3 is 15 amino acids long. The germline V and J ends were trimmed by 0 bases and 0 bases, with 5 bases remaining between them.

The table lists this clonotype with a few counts. The chain couples TRBV27 to TRBJ1-1, with TRBD1 identical over 7 bases. The CDR3 is 13 residues long. Per the germline V gene, CDR1 is MNHEY and CDR2 is SMNVEV (reference sequence). With V trimmed by 8 bases and J by 3 bases, 6 bases remained unmatched. CDR3 loop: CASAETGYTEAFF. The CDR3 coding sequence is TGTGCCAGCGCTGAGACAGGGTACACTGAAGCTTTCTTT.

This clonotype was recorded many times. The chain couples TRBV5-1 to TRBJ2-1; 13 nucleotides align to TRBD2. In germline, CDR1 is SGHRS, CDR2 YFSETQ. The length of the CDR3 is 15 residues. V lost 5 bases, J lost 9 bases, and 8 bases stayed unmatched. The CDR3 region is CASSSTSGRYGEQFF. CDR3 sequence (DNA): TGCGCCAGCAGTTCGACTAGCGGGAGGTATGGTGAGCAGTTCTTC.

There are many counts of this clonotype. This rearrangement joins TRBV2 to TRBJ2-2; a possible D gene is TRBD2 (7 bases). Trimming took off 5 bases at V and 5 bases at J, with 15 bases between the two ends. The CDR3 has 15 amino acids. Germline CDR1 is SNHLY and CDR2 is FYNNEI. CDR3 sequence: CASSLTGTITGELFF. The CDR3 DNA reads TGTGCCAGCAGTCTAACAGGGACTATAACCGGGGAGCTGTTTTTT.

This clonotype counts as medium-sized (0.01 to 0.1%). This chain joins TRBV5-5 and TRBJ2-1; a possible D gene is TRBD1 (5 bases). Germline CDR1 reads SGHKS; CDR2 reads YYEKEE (reference sequence). This CDR3 is built from 14 residues. V was shortened by 2 bases and J by 7 bases, with 13 bases between the two germline ends. CDR3 in DNA: TGTGCCAGCAGCTTTTCCCCCCAGGGAAATGAGCAGTTCTTC. Translated: CASSFSPQGNEQFF.

This clonotype came up many times. This chain uses TRBV7-2 with TRBJ1-1; perhaps TRBD1 as D (5 bases). CDR3 size: 16 residues. V was trimmed by 1 base and J by 1 base, leaving 13 bases between them. Germline assignment: CDR1 SGHTA and CDR2 FQGNSA. CDR3 DNA sequence: TGTGCCAGCAGCTTAGGAGGCAGGGTAGGGAACACTGAAGCTTTCTTT. This gives the protein CASSLGGRVGNTEAFF.

This clonotype was picked up many times. The chain has TRBV29-1 and TRBJ2-7; 9 bases are shared with TRBD1. This CDR3 spans 13 amino acids. Germline V lookup: CDR1 SQVTM, CDR2 ANQGSEA. Trimming removed 2 bases from V and 3 bases from J; junction bases left unmatched: 2. CDR3 in DNA: TGCAGCGTTGAACCGACAGGGGGCTACGAGCAGTACTTC. Protein product: CSVEPTGGYEQYF.

This clonotype was recorded at least ten times. This chain links TRBV2 with TRBJ1-5; no definite D call. Between the trimmed V and J ends, which lost 6 bases and 3 bases, there was a span of 9 bases. The germline gives CDR1 SNHLY, CDR2 FYNNEI. This CDR3 region has 13 residues. The CDR3 DNA reads as TGTGCCAGCAGCCGGGAGATCAATCAGCCCCAGCATTTT. It encodes CASSREINQPQHF. Combining the CDR3 with reference TRBV2 and TRBJ1-5 gives the whole variable domain EPEVTQTPSHQVTQMGQEVILRCVPISNHLYFYWYRQILGQKVEFLVSFYNNEISEKSEIFDDQFSVERPDGSNFTLKIRSTKLEDSAMYFCASSREINQPQHFGDGTRLSIL.

This clonotype was seen repeatedly, ten times or more. The J gene is TRBJ1-5, the V gene TRBV20-1; 7 bases align to TRBD1. With V trimmed by 3 bases and J by 4 bases, 3 bases remained unmatched. The CDR3 consists of 13 residues. The germline V gene has CDR1 DFQATT and CDR2 SNEGSKA (reference sequence). The CDR3 DNA reads TGCAGTGCTAGGACAGGGCGAAATCAGCCCCAGCATTTT. This codes for CSARTGRNQPQHF.

This clonotype showed up many times. The chain couples TRBV5-6 to TRBJ1-2, with TRBD1 as a possible D gene (6 bases). The CDR3 totals 14 residues. Germline CDR1 SGHDT, CDR2 YYEEEE. Trimming removed 2 bases from V and 7 bases from J, with 15 bases in between. For the CDR3, the DNA is TGTGCCAGCAGCTTCGTTACGGGGGCGGGTGGCTACACCTTC. It encodes CASSFVTGAGGYTF.

This clonotype appeared many times. The V gene is TRBV20-1, the J gene TRBJ2-7; D is undetermined. This CDR3 is built from 12 residues. CDR1 and CDR2 (germline): DFQATT, SNEGSKA (reference sequence). Trimming cost V 0 bases and J 4 bases, with 7 bases left between them. In DNA, the CDR3 is TGCAGTGCTAGAGATTTGGGTTACGAGCAGTACTTC. Residues: CSARDLGYEQYF.

In its sample, this clonotype is medium-sized. The genes are TRBV12-3 or TRBV12-4 and TRBJ2-7; the D gene could be TRBD1 or TRBD2 (5 bases each). V dropped 6 bases and J dropped 5 bases, with 14 bases sitting between them. This CDR3 contains 13 residues. CDR3 nucleotide sequence: TGTGCCAGCAGAACCGGGGCCTGGGACGAGCAGTACTTC. It is translated as CASRTGAWDEQYF.

This clonotype was counted many times. This chain uses TRBV12-3 or TRBV12-4 with TRBJ2-6; D gene unclear. The CDR3 loop spans 15 amino acids. The V end lost 6 bases, the J end lost 3 bases, and 12 bases lay between the germline ends. The CDR3 is CASRRVGDGANVLTF. CDR3 DNA sequence: TGTGCCAGCAGACGAGTAGGAGATGGGGCCAACGTCCTGACTTTC.

At least ten counts were recorded for this clonotype. CDR3 in amino acids: CSAGGGAGGEAQYF. In DNA form, the CDR3 reads TGCAGTGCAGGCGGAGGAGCGGGGGGGGAGGCGCAGTATTTT. The chain links TRBV20-1 to TRBJ2-3; TRBD2 agrees at 10 bases. The CDR3 sequence is 14 residues long. Germline V lookup: CDR1 DFQATT, CDR2 SNEGSKA (reference sequence). With 6 bases clipped from V and 10 bases from J, the junction kept 13 bases outside the gene matches.

This chain links TRBV5-6 with TRBJ2-1; 7 nucleotides align to TRBD2. Germline V CDR1 and CDR2: SGHDT, YYEEEE. Trimming removed 5 bases from V and 3 bases from J; junction bases left unmatched: 11. The CDR3 contains 16 residues. The CDR3 protein is CASSLAGVGSYNEQFF. DNA for the CDR3: TGTGCCAGCAGTCTTGCGGGAGTAGGTAGCTACAATGAGCAGTTCTTC.

This clonotype was seen ten or more times. The chain links TRBV10-3 to TRBJ2-7; D may match TRBD1 or TRBD2 (6 bases each). The CDR3 runs to 14 residues. Trimming shortened V by 5 bases and J by 2 bases, and 13 bases separated the two germline ends. CDR1 and CDR2 from the germline V gene are ENHRY and SYGVKD. The chain's CDR3 is CAISTGTDPYEQYF. The CDR3 bases are TGTGCCATCAGTACAGGGACTGATCCCTACGAGCAGTACTTC.

Many counts were recorded for this clonotype. The chain has TRBV12-3 or TRBV12-4 and TRBJ2-7, with D hard to call. V shed 7 bases and J shed 5 bases, with 21 bases lying between them. The CDR3 loop spans 15 amino acids. The CDR3: CASTPEAASGDEQYF. CDR3 DNA: TGTGCCAGCACCCCAGAGGCGGCATCGGGTGACGAGCAGTACTTC.

Many counts were recorded for this clonotype. J is TRBJ2-5 and V is TRBV12-3 or TRBV12-4, with D uncertain. The CDR3 runs 12 residues. V lost 2 bases and J 6 bases, leaving 7 bases between the germline ends. Written as DNA, the CDR3 is TGTGCCAGCAGTTTAAGGCTGAAGACCCAGTACTTC. It yields the protein CASSLRLKTQYF.

The genes are TRBV20-1 and TRBJ2-1; 12 positions agree with TRBD2. Germline V gene sequence: CDR1 DFQATT, CDR2 SNEGSKA (reference sequence). J gave up 8 bases and V 0 bases, and 11 bases lay outside the gene matches. The CDR3 contains 17 residues. The CDR3 DNA reads as TGCAGTGCTAGAGATGCCCGACTAGCGGGAGTAGTCGATGAGCAGTTCTTC. This codes for CSARDARLAGVVDEQFF.

The sample holds many counts of this clonotype. The DNA for the CDR3 is TGTGCCAGCTCCCCTTTAGGAGGGACAGGGGTCACTGAAGCTTTCTTT. Translated: CASSPLGGTGVTEAFF. J is TRBJ1-1 and V is TRBV18; 10 positions match TRBD1. The CDR3 consists of 16 residues. CDR1 and CDR2 (germline): KGHSH, LQKENI. V dropped 6 bases and J dropped 4; count of bases not matched to a gene: 11.

This clonotype was seen more than once but under ten times. The genes are TRBV7-2 and TRBJ2-2; maybe TRBD2 (6 bases). Trimming left V 1 base short and J 2 bases short, with 11 bases between. Germline-derived CDR1 and CDR2 are SGHTA and FQGNSA. The CDR3 spans 16 residues. The CDR3 coding sequence is TGTGCCAGCAGCTTAGAAGCTAGCGATAACACCGGGGAGCTGTTTTTT. This translates into CASSLEASDNTGELFF.

The sample holds a few counts of this clonotype. The chain is built from TRBV29-1 and TRBJ1-1, with D tentatively TRBD1 (5 bases). In germline, CDR1 is SQVTM, CDR2 ANQGSEA. This CDR3 has 14 residues. Trimming pared 6 bases from V and 4 bases from J, leaving 18 bases between. The CDR3 protein is CSVEGMQEGTEAFF. The DNA for the CDR3 is TGCAGCGTGGAGGGGATGCAGGAGGGCACTGAAGCTTTCTTT.

This clonotype has ten or more counts. The chain is built from TRBV5-1 and TRBJ2-1; 15 bases match TRBD2. The length of the CDR3 is 16 residues. CDR1 is SGHRS, CDR2 YFSETQ, per germline. V was pared by 3 bases and J by 7 bases, with 5 bases of the junction left unmatched. The CDR3 coding sequence is TGCGCCAGCAGCTGGGGGGGACTAGCGGGAGGAAATGAGCAGTTCTTC. It specifies CASSWGGLAGGNEQFF. The whole variable domain, remainder taken from reference TRBV5-1 and TRBJ2-1, is KAGVTQTPRYLIKTRGQQVTLSCSPISGHRSVSWYQQTPGQGLQFLFEYFSETQRNKGNFPGRFSGRQFSNSRSEMNVSTLELGDSALYLCASSWGGLAGGNEQFFGPGTRLTVL.

Ten or more counts support this clonotype. Sequence at one end of the junction differs from germline and may be a read error. This rearrangement joins TRBV7-7 to TRBJ2-7; 12 bases fit TRBD2. This CDR3 comprises 18 residues. Germline V gene sequence: CDR1 SSHAT, CDR2 FNYEAQ (reference sequence). The CDR3 nucleotides are TGTGCTAGCAATCTGACTAGCGGGAGACACCCCTGCTCCTACGAGCAGTACTTC. This encodes CASNLTSGRHPCSYEQYF.

This clonotype was detected ten times or more. The chain carries TRBV29-1 and TRBJ1-2; D not certain. The germline CDR1 and CDR2 sequences are SQVTM and ANQGSEA. Trimming removed 7 bases from V and 0 bases from J, with 12 bases in between. The CDR3 loop spans 13 amino acids. The CDR3 DNA reads TGCAGCGCCCTCGGAGAAGCTAACTATGGCTACACCTTC. This codes for CSALGEANYGYTF.

This clonotype showed up many times. The gene calls are TRBV20-1 and TRBJ2-1, with 7 bases lining up with TRBD2. With 0 bases clipped from V and 9 bases from J, the junction kept 8 bases outside the gene matches. CDR1 and CDR2 (germline): DFQATT, SNEGSKA (reference sequence). The CDR3 covers 14 residues. The CDR3: CSAREGERDGEQFF. The CDR3 coding sequence is TGCAGTGCTAGAGAAGGGGAGCGGGACGGTGAGCAGTTCTTC.

The chain has TRBV29-1 and TRBJ1-1; D is uncertain. The germline CDR1 and CDR2 sequences are SQVTM and ANQGSEA. This CDR3 region has 13 residues. V lost 6 bases, J lost 3 bases, and 14 bases lay in between. CDR3 sequence: CSVASGWDTEAFF. The DNA of the CDR3 is TGCAGCGTGGCCTCGGGGTGGGACACTGAAGCTTTCTTT.

There are many counts of this clonotype. V and J are TRBV20-1 and TRBJ2-7, with D perhaps matching TRBD1 (6 bases). The germline V gene has CDR1 DFQATT and CDR2 SNEGSKA (reference sequence). The germline V and J ends were trimmed by 0 bases and 2 bases, with 14 bases remaining between them. The CDR3 totals 15 residues. CDR3 DNA: TGCAGTGCTAGAGAGCCGGGACAACCTACCTACGAGCAGTACTTC. It codes for CSAREPGQPTYEQYF.

This clonotype was seen at least ten times. The chain carries TRBV7-8 and TRBJ1-3; TRBD1 matches 8 bases. There are 14 residues in the CDR3. V shed 3 bases and J 4 bases; nucleotides not matched to a gene: 2. Germline CDR1 is SGHVS and CDR2 is FQNEAQ. CDR3 residues: CASSFGQGGNTIYF. CDR3 in DNA: TGTGCCAGCAGCTTTGGACAGGGAGGAAACACCATATATTTT.

The chain has TRBV6-5 and TRBJ2-2, with TRBD2 matching 10 bases. Losses at the gene ends were 0 bases for V and 2 bases for J; bases not matched to a gene: 6. From germline, CDR1 is MNHEY and CDR2 SVGAGI. This CDR3 spans 18 amino acids. This CDR3 reads CASSYSASGRGNTGELFF. DNA of the CDR3: TGTGCCAGCAGTTACTCGGCTAGCGGGAGAGGTAACACCGGGGAGCTGTTTTTT.

This clonotype showed up many times. The chain combines TRBV5-1 with TRBJ1-2, with 9 bases fitting TRBD1. The CDR3 has 14 amino acids. Looked up from germline, CDR1 is SGHRS and CDR2 is YFSETQ. V shed 6 bases, J shed 8 bases, and the junction held 11 bases outside the gene matches. The CDR3 DNA reads TGCGCCAGCACCCAAGGGACAGGGATTTGGGGCTACACCTTC. Protein sequence: CASTQGTGIWGYTF.